Listed below are T cell receptor beta chains from one sample, sequenced in a study of blood T cells in healthy people across ages. TCRdb reprocessed the 5' RACE reads with MiXCR, giving one entry per CDR3 protein. The sample comprises approximately 810,000 distinct CDR3 sequences, 35% to 40% of which are singletons, and under 15% rests with the top ten. The source material was blood. These receptors were obtained from a man between 18 and 29 years old in good health. Both conserved end residues are part of each CDR3. The order of the fields is V gene, clone size, D gene, CDR3 length, J gene, CDR3 protein, CDR3 DNA. D genes are given only for firm matches. Some rows have no size entry. The others give once, few or many, or a class for an expanded clone.

>TRBV7-2|-|-|15|TRBJ1-1
CASSLQGLMNTEAFF
TGTGCCAGCAGCCTACAGGGTCTCATGAACACTGAAGCTTTCTTT
>TRBV18|few|TRBD1|14|TRBJ2-3
CASSPGTGIHTQYF
TGTGCCAGCTCACCCGGGACAGGGATTCATACGCAGTATTTT
>TRBV12-3/TRBV12-4|-|-|14|TRBJ1-1
CASRLVGPNTEAFF
TGTGCCAGCAGATTGGTAGGACCGAACACTGAAGCTTTCTTT
>TRBV4-3|-|TRBD1|17|TRBJ2-5
CASSLTPSGQGFTEQYF
TGCGCCAGCAGCCTAACCCCCTCGGGACAGGGATTCACTGAGCAGTACTTC
>TRBV12-3/TRBV12-4|-|TRBD1|14|TRBJ2-1
CASSDRGRNNEQFF
TGTGCCAGCAGTGACAGGGGGCGTAACAATGAGCAGTTCTTC
>TRBV12-3/TRBV12-4|-|TRBD2|16|TRBJ2-3
CASSLLAGVYTDTQYF
TGTGCCAGCAGTCTCCTAGCGGGGGTTTACACAGATACGCAGTATTTT
>TRBV4-3|-|-|16|TRBJ2-7
CASSQEPAGSYNEQYF
TGCGCCAGCAGCCAAGAACCGGCGGGCTCCTACAATGAGCAGTACTTC
>TRBV9|-|-|14|TRBJ2-3
CASSVLVVTDTQYF
TGTGCCAGCAGCGTCCTCGTAGTAACAGATACGCAGTATTTT
>TRBV20-1|-|-|14|TRBJ2-3
CSARGTGFIRTQYF
TGCAGTGCTAGAGGGACTGGGTTTATACGTACGCAGTATTTT
>TRBV6-2/TRBV6-3|-|-|13|TRBJ1-5
CASGVGSNQPQHF
TGTGCCAGCGGGGTTGGTAGCAATCAGCCCCAGCATTTT
>TRBV21-1|once|-|16|TRBJ2-3
CASSKVRGDCTDTQYF
TGTGCCAGCAGCAAAGTGCGGGGGGATTGCACAGATACGCAGTATTTT
>TRBV30|once|-|13|TRBJ2-6
CAWGGSGANVLTF
TGTGCCTGGGGTGGATCTGGGGCCAACGTCCTGACTTTC
>TRBV4-2|once|-|13|TRBJ2-3
CASRPTGGDTQYF
TGTGCCAGCAGACCGACCGGAGGGGATACGCAGTATTTT
>TRBV6-5|few|-|17|TRBJ2-3
CASSYRSDRGPKDTQYF
TGTGCCAGCAGTTACCGCTCCGACAGAGGGCCTAAGGATACGCAGTATTTT
>TRBV7-9|few|-|16|TRBJ2-3
CASSLASTGGTDTQYF
TGTGCCAGCAGCTTAGCGAGTACAGGAGGCACAGATACGCAGTATTTT
>TRBV5-1|-|TRBD2|16|TRBJ2-5
CASSLALAGGYNEQYF
TGCGCCAGCAGCTTGGCCCTAGCGGGGGGTTACAATGAGCAGTACTTC
>TRBV5-1|-|-|12|TRBJ1-2
CASSTGSWGYTF
TGCGCCAGCAGCACCGGGTCTTGGGGCTACACCTTC
>TRBV20-1|-|-|17|TRBJ2-3
CSARIPREPGVGDTQYF
TGCAGTGCCCGAATTCCCCGGGAGCCAGGGGTGGGTGATACGCAGTATTTT
>TRBV29-1|once|TRBD2|14|TRBJ2-7
CSVEVAGGVYEQYF
TGCAGCGTTGAAGTAGCGGGGGGCGTCTACGAGCAGTACTTC
>TRBV7-2|few|TRBD1|19|TRBJ2-2
CASSWILGTGGSNTGELFF
TGTGCCAGCAGCTGGATATTAGGGACAGGGGGATCGAACACCGGGGAGCTGTTTTTT
>TRBV5-1|many|TRBD2|16|TRBJ2-1
CASSPRLASSYNEQFF
TGCGCCAGCAGCCCCCGACTAGCGAGCTCCTACAATGAGCAGTTCTTC
>TRBV9|-|-|17|TRBJ1-3
CASSVGLYSSSGNTIYF
TGTGCCAGCAGCGTAGGTCTCTATAGTAGCTCTGGAAACACCATATATTTT
>TRBV7-3|few|TRBD1|14|TRBJ2-1
CASSPGGEYNEQFF
TGTGCCAGCAGCCCAGGGGGCGAGTACAATGAGCAGTTCTTC
>TRBV7-6|many|-|19|TRBJ2-6
CASSSLVQETRSGANVLTF
TGTGCCAGCAGCTCGTTAGTCCAAGAAACCCGTTCTGGGGCCAACGTCCTGACTTTC
>TRBV4-2|-|-|17|TRBJ1-6
CASSQVFQGSGNSPLHF
TGTGCCAGCAGCCAAGTATTTCAGGGGTCTGGAAATTCACCCCTCCACTTT
>TRBV4-3|-|-|18|TRBJ1-1
CASSQDLWGNHMNTEAFF
TGCGCCAGCAGCCAAGATCTATGGGGCAACCATATGAACACTGAAGCTTTCTTT
>TRBV5-1|-|TRBD2|15|TRBJ2-7
CASSLTLAGPYEQYF
TGCGCCAGCAGCTTGACGCTAGCGGGACCCTACGAGCAGTACTTC
>TRBV6-1|many|TRBD1|17|TRBJ1-2
CASSGRTRDRDDYGYTF
TGTGCCAGCAGCGGACGTACACGGGACAGGGACGACTATGGCTACACCTTC
>TRBV19|few|TRBD1|13|TRBJ1-1
CASSTYRGGEAFF
TGTGCCAGTAGTACGTACAGGGGAGGTGAAGCTTTCTTT
>TRBV4-1|-|TRBD1|16|TRBJ1-5
CASSLTEQGLNQPQHF
TGCGCCAGCAGCCTGACGGAACAGGGGCTGAATCAGCCCCAGCATTTT
>TRBV20-1|-|-|14|TRBJ1-1
CSARRGSFGTEAFF
TGCAGTGCTAGAAGGGGGTCGTTTGGCACTGAAGCTTTCTTT
>TRBV5-1|many|-|14|TRBJ2-1
CASSFGAGSEEQFF
TGCGCCAGCAGCTTCGGTGCGGGTTCGGAGGAGCAGTTCTTC